The T cell receptor (beta chain) described here comes from a study of molecular identifiers for immune sequencing clone quantification. As for the study in general: In the replicates, RNA derived from about 21,000 or 97,000 naive CD8 cells was divided into five parts, and four were sequenced.

The CDR3 sequence is 15 residues long. Germline CDR1 is SSHAT and CDR2 is FNYEAQ (reference sequence). Sorted cells numbering 20,000 to 1,000,000, with 10%, 30% or 50% RNA, yielded the naive CD8 libraries. General study results and limits: Clones carrying above 20 RNA copies accounted for over 97% of effector molecules, under 1% in naive cells.

This clonotype was picked up a small number of times. Its specificity is not known. One junction end does not reproduce the germline sequence, and a read error may be involved. TCRdb re-called the PCR reads with MiXCR, one entry per CDR3 protein. The data contain about 630,000 distinct CDR3 sequences, about 25% of them seen just once; the ten biggest clones take up about 0.8%. Source material: naive CD8+ T cells from blood, with Jurkat cell RNA spiked in. Described subset: FACS-sorted CD8+CD4-CCR7+CD45RA+ naive T cells. This chain uses TRBV7-7 with TRBJ2-3; D remains ambiguous. The TCR comes from a human donor in good health. Some libraries in this study had Jurkat cell RNA spiked in. The CDR3 spells CASSSTEHPTDTQYF. In DNA, the CDR3 is TGTGCTAGCAGCTCTACAGAACATCCAACAGATACGCAGTATTTT. The variable domain in full, with the rest retrieved from reference TRBV7-7 and TRBJ2-3, is GAGVSQSPRYKVTKRGQDVTLRCDPISSHATLYWYQQALGQGPEFLTYFNYEAQPDKSGLPSDRFSAERPEGSISTLTIQRTEQRDSAMYRCASSSTEHPTDTQYFGPGTRLTVL.